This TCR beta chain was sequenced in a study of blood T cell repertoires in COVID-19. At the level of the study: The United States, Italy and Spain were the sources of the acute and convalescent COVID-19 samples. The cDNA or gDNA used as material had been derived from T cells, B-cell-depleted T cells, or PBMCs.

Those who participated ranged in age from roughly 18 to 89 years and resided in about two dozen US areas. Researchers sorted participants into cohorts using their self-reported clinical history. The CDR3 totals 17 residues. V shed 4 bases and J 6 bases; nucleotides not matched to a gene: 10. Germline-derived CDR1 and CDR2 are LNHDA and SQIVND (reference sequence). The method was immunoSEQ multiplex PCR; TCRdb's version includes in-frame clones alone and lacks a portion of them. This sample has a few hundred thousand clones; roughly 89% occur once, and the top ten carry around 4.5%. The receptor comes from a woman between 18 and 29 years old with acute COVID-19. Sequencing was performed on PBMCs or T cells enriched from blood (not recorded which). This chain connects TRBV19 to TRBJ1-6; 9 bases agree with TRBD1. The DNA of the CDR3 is TGTGCCAGTAGTACCCTGGACAGGGGATCGGGTAATTCACCCCTCCACTTT. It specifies CASSTLDRGSGNSPLHF. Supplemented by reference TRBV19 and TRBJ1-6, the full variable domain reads DGGITQSPKYLFRKEGQNVTLSCEQNLNHDAMYWYRQDPGQGLRLIYYSQIVNDFQKGDIAEGYSVSREKKESFPLTVTSAQKNPTAFYLCASSTLDRGSGNSPLHFGNGTRLTVT.